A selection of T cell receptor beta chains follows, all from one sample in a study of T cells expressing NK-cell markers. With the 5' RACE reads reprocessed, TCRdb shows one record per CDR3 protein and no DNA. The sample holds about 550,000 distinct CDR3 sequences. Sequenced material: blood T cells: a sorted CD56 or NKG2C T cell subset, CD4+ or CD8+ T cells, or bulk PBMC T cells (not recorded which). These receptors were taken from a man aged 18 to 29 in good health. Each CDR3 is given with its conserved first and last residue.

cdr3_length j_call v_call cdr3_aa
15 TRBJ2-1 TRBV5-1 CASSQGAGGHNEQFF
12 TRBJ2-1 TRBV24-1 CATGKGYNEQFF
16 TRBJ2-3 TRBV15 CATSAGRLFSTDTQYF
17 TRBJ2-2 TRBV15 CATSASWGGNYTGELFF
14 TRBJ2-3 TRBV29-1 CSGSTGSTGDTQYF
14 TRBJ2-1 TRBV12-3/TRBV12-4 CASSALAGYNEQFF
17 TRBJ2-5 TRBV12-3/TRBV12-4 CASSSPSRDRGRETQYF
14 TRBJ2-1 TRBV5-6 CASRGATNYNEQFF
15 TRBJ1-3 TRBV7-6 CASSHDRMSGNTIYF
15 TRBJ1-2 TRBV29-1 CSVEERDSETYGYTF
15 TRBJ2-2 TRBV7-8 CASSLVLDATGELFF
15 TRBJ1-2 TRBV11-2 CASSLGHQGDYGYTF
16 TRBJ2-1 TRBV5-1 CASGVGNSGFYNEQFF
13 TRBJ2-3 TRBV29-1 CSGTSAGVDTQYF
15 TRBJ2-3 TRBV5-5 CASSQDRVSTDTQYF
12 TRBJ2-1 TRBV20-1 CSARESPREQFF
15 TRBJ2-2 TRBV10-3 CATTGGRGDTGELFF
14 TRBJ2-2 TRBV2 CASSTNEGTGELFF
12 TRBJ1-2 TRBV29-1 CSVEAGQLGYTF
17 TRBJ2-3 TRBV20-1 CSARDGPTRVGTDTQYF
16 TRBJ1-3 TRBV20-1 CSASDSAKGSGNTIYF
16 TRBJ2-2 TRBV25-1 CASSGHPGQGSRELFF
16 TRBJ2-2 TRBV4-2 CASSQDRAANTGELFF
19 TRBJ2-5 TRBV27 CASSLSSWQGAEVSETQYF
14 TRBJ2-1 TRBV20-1 CSAGAGGPSNEQFF
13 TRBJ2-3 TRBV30 CACTGRSTDTQYF
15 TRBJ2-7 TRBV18 CASSPGTSGADEQYF
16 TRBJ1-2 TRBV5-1 CASSSEPGQGYYGYTF
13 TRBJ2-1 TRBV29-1 CSATVGVGYEQFF
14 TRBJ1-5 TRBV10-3 CAIREQGSNQPQHF
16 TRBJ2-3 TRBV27 CASRSIGTLGTDTQYF
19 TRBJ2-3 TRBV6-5 CASSYIVRQGGYSTDTQYF
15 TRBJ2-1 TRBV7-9 CASSLASGSVNEQFF
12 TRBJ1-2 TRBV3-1 CASSHPTQGYTF